These T cell receptor beta chains were read from a single sample in a study of blood T cell repertoires in COVID-19. Using immunoSEQ multiplex PCR, the repertoire was profiled, and TCRdb retains in-frame clones only, with some absent. The table has roughly 170,000 clones, around 74% seen once. Sequencing used peripheral blood. The receptors were gathered from a woman aged 60 to 75 with COVID-19, enrolled during active disease. CDR3s include the opening cysteine and the closing phenylalanine or tryptophan. Each record gives: clone size, D gene, J gene, V gene, CDR3 DNA, CDR3 protein. D genes are given only for firm matches. Size tells how often a clone was seen (once, few, many) or the class of an expanded clone, and some rows leave it out.

>NA|TRBD1|TRBJ1-3|TRBV28
TGTGCCAGCAGTTCCCGGGGACAGCCTACCTCTGGAAACACCATATATTTT
CASSSRGQPTSGNTIYF
>NA|NA|TRBJ1-2|TRBV27
TGTGCCAGCAGTCCAGGTTCGGGCCGCGCCGGGGAGGCGGGGAACTATGGCTACACCTTC
CASSPGSGRAGEAGNYGYTF
>NA|TRBD1|TRBJ1-5|TRBV18
TGTGCCAGCTCACCAGGACAGGGAAATCAGCCCCAGCATTTT
CASSPGQGNQPQHF
>NA|TRBD1|TRBJ1-2|TRBV28
TGTGCCAGCAGGAAGACAGGGAACTATGGCTACACCTTC
CASRKTGNYGYTF
>few|NA|TRBJ1-6|TRBV18
TGTGCCAGCTCACCCGAGGGGGAGGGAGCCCTCCACTTT
CASSPEGEGALHF
>NA|TRBD1|TRBJ1-4|TRBV2
TGTGCCAGCAGCATCGGACAGGGGGCAACTAATGAAAAACTGTTTTTT
CASSIGQGATNEKLFF
>once|TRBD2|TRBJ2-1|TRBV7-6
TGTGCCAGCAGCCTTACGACTAGCGGGGGGGCCAATGAGCAGTTCTTC
CASSLTTSGGANEQFF
>NA|NA|TRBJ2-5|TRBV10-1
TGCGCCAGCAGTGAGTCCGCAGGGAGGGAGACCCAGTACTTC
CASSESAGRETQYF
>NA|TRBD2|TRBJ2-7|TRBV15
TGTGCCACCAGCAGAGTCCTTAGCGGGAGGACGGTCTACGAGCAGTACTTC
CATSRVLSGRTVYEQYF
>NA|NA|TRBJ1-1|TRBV2
TGTGCCACCCTCAGGGTGAACACTGAAGCTTTCTTT
CATLRVNTEAFF
>NA|NA|TRBJ1-2|TRBV19
TGTGCCAGTAGTATACCGACAGGCTATGGCTACACCTTC
CASSIPTGYGYTF
>NA|NA|TRBJ1-1|TRBV19
TGTGCCAGTAGTCCTCAATCGGGCACTGAAGCTTTCTTT
CASSPQSGTEAFF
>NA|NA|TRBJ1-6|TRBV9
TGTGCCAGCAGCGTACGACAGGACGATTCACCCCTCCACTTT
CASSVRQDDSPLHF
>NA|TRBD2|TRBJ2-7|TRBV4-1
TGCGCCAGCAGCCCCGCAGTGGGGACTAGCAGCTCCTACGAGCAGTACTTC
CASSPAVGTSSSYEQYF
>NA|TRBD2|TRBJ2-3|TRBV18
TGTGCCAGCTCACGCCCTTTCGGGGGGAGTCCAGATACGCAGTATTTT
CASSRPFGGSPDTQYF
>NA|TRBD2|TRBJ2-7|TRBV19
TGTGCCAGTAGTCCCAGGACTAGCGGGTTTTCCTACGAGCAGTACTTC
CASSPRTSGFSYEQYF